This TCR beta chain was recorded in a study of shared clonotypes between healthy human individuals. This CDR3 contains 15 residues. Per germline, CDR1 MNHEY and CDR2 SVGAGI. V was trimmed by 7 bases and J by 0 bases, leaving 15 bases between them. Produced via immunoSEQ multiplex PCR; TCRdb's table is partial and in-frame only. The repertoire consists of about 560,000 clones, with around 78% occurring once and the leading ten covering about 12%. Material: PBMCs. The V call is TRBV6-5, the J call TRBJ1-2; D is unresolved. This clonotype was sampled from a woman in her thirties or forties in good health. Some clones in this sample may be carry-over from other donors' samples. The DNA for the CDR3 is TGTGCCAGCATTCCTAGGCGTAGATCTAACTATGGCTACACCTTC. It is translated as CASIPRRRSNYGYTF.